What follows are 30 T cell receptor beta chains derived from one specimen sequenced in a study of blood T cell dynamics during melanoma immunotherapy. Measured with immunoSEQ multiplex PCR; TCRdb has only the in-frame clones, and not every one. The data show 10,000 to 15,000 clones, around 87% seen once. Documented time point: week 3, after first cycle of checkpoint inhibitor. Sequenced here: blood, sampled from a patient treated with checkpoint blockade. The source is a human donor with melanoma.

The chain is built from TRBV30 and TRBJ1-5; D unresolved. From germline, CDR1 is GTSNPN and CDR2 SVGIG (reference sequence). The CDR3 is 13 residues long. Deletions cut 2 bases from V and 6 bases from J, with 11 bases between. CDR3 sequence (DNA): TGTGCCTGGAGTTTTGGGGAGGGTCAGCCCCAGCATTTT. The encoded protein is CAWSFGEGQPQHF.

The count of this clone is one. This chain connects TRBV2 to TRBJ2-1; D is possibly TRBD1 or TRBD2 (5 bases each). Trimming left V 6 bases short and J 11 bases short, with 17 bases between. The CDR3 length is 13 residues. CDR1 is SNHLY and CDR2 is FYNNEI in the germline V gene. CDR3 nucleotide sequence: TGTGCCAGCAGGACCGGGACCGCCGGTCAGCAGTTCTTC. Translation gives CASRTGTAGQQFF.

The V and J genes are TRBV14 and TRBJ2-7; 10 bases are a match to TRBD2. The V gene end was trimmed by 0 bases and the J gene end by 4 bases; junction bases not matched to a gene: 6. Germline CDR1 and CDR2: SGHDN and FVKESK. The CDR3 is 16 amino acids. CDR3 DNA sequence: TGTGCCAGCAGCCAAGATGAACTAGCGGGACTTTACGAGCAGTACTTC. Protein: CASSQDELAGLYEQYF.

This sequence joins TRBV25-1 and TRBJ1-1; possibly TRBD1 for D (5 bases). The V end was cut by 1 base, the J end by 1 base, with 7 bases between. Germline assignment: CDR1 MGHDK and CDR2 SYGVNS. The CDR3 loop spans 14 amino acids. CDR3 nucleotides: TGTGCCAGCAGTGAATCCACAGGGAACACTGAAGCTTTCTTT. This gives the protein CASSESTGNTEAFF.

The rearrangement uses TRBV15 and TRBJ1-2; TRBD1 is a possible D gene (5 bases). The CDR3 length is 14 residues. Germline V gene sequence: CDR1 LNHNV, CDR2 YYDKDF (reference sequence). Trimming removed 0 bases at V and 9 bases at J, with 14 bases between. For the CDR3, the DNA is TGTGCCACCAGCAGAGATGAAGGGGTTAAGAGCTACACCTTC. This translates into CATSRDEGVKSYTF. The full variable domain, rest sourced from reference TRBV15 and TRBJ1-2, is DAMVIQNPRYQVTQFGKPVTLSCSQTLNHNVMYWYQQKSSQAPKLLFHYYDKDFNNEADTPDNFQSRRPNTSFCFLDIRSPGLGDTAMYLCATSRDEGVKSYTFGSGTRLTVV.

The chain is built from TRBV19 and TRBJ2-7; D remains unclear. Per germline, CDR1 LNHDA and CDR2 SQIVND (reference sequence). The V gene lost 0 bases and the J gene lost 2 bases, with 11 bases spanning the gap. The CDR3 is 15 amino acids. CDR3 amino acids: CASSIEAGVTYEQYF. The CDR3 DNA follows: TGTGCCAGTAGTATAGAGGCAGGAGTTACCTACGAGCAGTACTTC.

This clone was seen more than once but under ten times. DNA for the CDR3: TGTGCCAGCAGTCCCCGGGGTGCACTATTTAGGTCATATGGCTACACCTTC. Its protein is CASSPRGALFRSYGYTF. The rearrangement joins TRBV14 to TRBJ1-2; D not certain. The germline CDR1 and CDR2 sequences are SGHDN and FVKESK. Trimming pared 6 bases from V and 5 bases from J, leaving 25 bases between. The CDR3 sequence is 17 residues long.

The chain joins TRBV4-1 to TRBJ1-2, with TRBD1 matching 7 bases. The V gene end was trimmed by 1 base and the J gene end by 3 bases; junction bases not matched to a gene: 14. Germline CDR1 MGHRA, CDR2 YSYEKL. The CDR3 runs to 18 residues. CDR3 sequence reads: CASSQGGGRNRADYGYTF. CDR3 nucleotides: TGCGCCAGCAGCCAAGGAGGGGGCCGGAACAGGGCGGACTATGGCTACACCTTC.

The chain links TRBV6-1 to TRBJ2-7; tentatively, D is TRBD1 (5 bases). The germline V gene has CDR1 MNHNS and CDR2 SASEGT. This CDR3 contains 14 residues. Deletions cut 1 base from V and 2 bases from J, with 9 bases between. CDR3 loop: CASSEVGATYEQYF. The DNA of the CDR3 is TGTGCCAGCAGTGAAGTTGGGGCAACCTACGAGCAGTACTTC.

The chain links TRBV2 to TRBJ1-6, with TRBD1 matching 7 bases. The CDR3 runs 14 residues. J was trimmed by 4 bases and V by 8 bases; bases with no gene match: 5. Germline V gene data show CDR1 as SNHLY and CDR2 as FYNNEI. CDR3 loop: CASRPGQYNSPLHF. As DNA, the CDR3 is TGTGCCAGCCGCCCGGGACAGTATAATTCACCCCTCCACTTT.

This chain joins TRBV2 and TRBJ2-7, with a possible D match to TRBD1 (6 bases). The CDR3 consists of 15 residues. V was pared by 3 bases and J by 3 bases, with 15 bases between. CDR1 SNHLY and CDR2 FYNNEI come from the germline V gene. In DNA, the CDR3 is TGTGCCAGCAGTGAGGATCGGGGACAAAACTACGAGCAGTACTTC. It yields the protein CASSEDRGQNYEQYF. The full variable domain, completed using reference TRBV2 and TRBJ2-7, is EPEVTQTPSHQVTQMGQEVILRCVPISNHLYFYWYRQILGQKVEFLVSFYNNEISEKSEIFDDQFSVERPDGSNFTLKIRSTKLEDSAMYFCASSEDRGQNYEQYFGPGTRLTVT.

The gene calls are TRBV2 and TRBJ1-4; D is unresolved. Trimming cost V 2 bases and J 4 bases, with 8 bases left between them. The CDR3 spans 14 residues. Germline CDR1 and CDR2: SNHLY and FYNNEI. The CDR3 nucleotides are TGTGCCAGCAGTGAACGGCAGATTAATGAAAAACTGTTTTTT. This gives the protein CASSERQINEKLFF.

V and J are TRBV27 and TRBJ2-1; TRBD2 agrees at 14 bases. CDR3 size: 19 residues. Per the germline V gene, CDR1 is MNHEY and CDR2 is SMNVEV (reference sequence). Trimming removed 4 bases from V and 1 base from J; junction bases left unmatched: 9. The CDR3 DNA reads TGTGCCAGCAGTTCCCCCCCCGGACTAGCGGGAGGATCCTACAATGAGCAGTTCTTC. Its protein is CASSSPPGLAGGSYNEQFF.

The chain uses TRBV9 and TRBJ2-7; tentative D call: TRBD2 (6 bases). Trimming cost V 0 bases and J 0 bases, with 13 bases left between them. This CDR3 is built from 16 residues. Germline assignment: CDR1 SGDLS and CDR2 YYNGEE. The CDR3 is CASSVGLAQSSYEQYF. CDR3 bases: TGTGCCAGCAGCGTAGGGCTAGCGCAGAGCTCCTACGAGCAGTACTTC.

The rearrangement links TRBV7-6 to TRBJ1-3; D is perhaps TRBD1 (6 bases). Germline CDR1 is SGHVS and CDR2 is FNYEAQ. V dropped 2 bases and J dropped 1 base, with 12 bases sitting between them. There are 16 residues in the CDR3. The CDR3 region is CASSLYRVQSGNTIYF. The DNA of the CDR3 is TGTGCCAGCAGCTTATACAGGGTACAGTCTGGAAACACCATATATTTT.

The V and J genes are TRBV7-9 and TRBJ2-1; no firm D call. The CDR3 is 15 residues long. The germline CDR1 and CDR2 sequences are SEHNR and FQNEAQ (reference sequence). V dropped 8 bases and J dropped 2 bases, with 16 bases sitting between them. Here the CDR3 reads CASRPNSVTYNEQFF. CDR3 coding DNA: TGTGCCAGCCGTCCGAATTCGGTCACCTACAATGAGCAGTTCTTC.

V and J are TRBV5-8 and TRBJ2-1; D might be TRBD2 (6 bases). The CDR3 covers 13 residues. Trimming shortened V by 7 bases and J by 13 bases, and 21 bases separated the two germline ends. Germline-derived CDR1 and CDR2 are SGHTS and YDEGEE. The CDR3 DNA is TGTGCCAGCGAGAGCGTACTAGCCGAACCTCAGTTCTTC. Amino acid sequence: CASESVLAEPQFF.

The chain links TRBV14 to TRBJ2-1, with 11 bases matching TRBD2. V shed 6 bases, J shed 7 bases, and the junction held 11 bases outside the gene matches. The length of the CDR3 is 16 residues. Looked up from germline, CDR1 is SGHDN and CDR2 is FVKESK. CDR3 nucleotide sequence: TGTGCCAGCAGTGGACAGCCGGGACTAGCGGAGAATGAGCAGTTCTTC. Its translation is CASSGQPGLAENEQFF.

V is TRBV6-5 and J is TRBJ2-3, with a tentative D call TRBD1 (6 bases). From germline, CDR1 is MNHEY and CDR2 SVGAGI. V was shortened by 2 bases and J by 6 bases, with 12 bases between the two germline ends. This CDR3 has 14 residues. CDR3 in amino acids: CASSYNRAPDTQYF. DNA for the CDR3: TGTGCCAGCAGTTACAACAGGGCCCCGGATACGCAGTATTTT.

The chain is built from TRBV27 and TRBJ2-2, with D hard to call. CDR1 MNHEY and CDR2 SMNVEV come from the germline V gene (reference sequence). V was shortened by 2 bases and J by 0 bases, with 4 bases between the two germline ends. The CDR3 covers 14 residues. The CDR3 loop is CASSLKANTGELFF. CDR3 DNA: TGTGCCAGCAGTTTAAAAGCGAACACCGGGGAGCTGTTTTTT.

This rearrangement joins TRBV12-5 to TRBJ2-6, with 15 positions matching TRBD2. CDR3 length equals 18 residues. Germline assignment: CDR1 LGHNT and CDR2 FRNRAP. The CDR3 DNA reads as TGTGATCACTTTAGGGGACTAGCGGGAGGTGCTGGGGCCAACGTCCTGACTTTC. Protein: CDHFRGLAGGAGANVLTF.

The chain uses TRBV5-8 and TRBJ2-4, with 7 nucleotides matching TRBD1. This CDR3 comprises 12 residues. V gave up 5 bases and J gave up 7 bases; unmatched junction bases: 3. Germline CDR1 and CDR2: SGHTS and YDEGEE. CDR3 sequence (DNA): TGTGCCAGCAGTTTCAGGGGGAACATTCAGTACTTC. The encoded protein is CASSFRGNIQYF.

The chain is built from TRBV6-6 and TRBJ1-1; D is unclear. The V and J ends lost 7 bases and 5 bases respectively, with 14 bases between them. The CDR3 consists of 13 residues. CDR1 and CDR2 from the germline V gene are MNHNY and SVGAGI (reference sequence). The CDR3 DNA reads as TGTGCCAGCACCAACGGGTGGGGAACTGAAGCTTTCTTT. Its protein product is CASTNGWGTEAFF.

The rearrangement links TRBV12-5 to TRBJ1-4; D remains ambiguous. CDR3 length: 13 residues. Germline V lookup: CDR1 LGHNT, CDR2 FRNRAP. V was cut by 5 bases and J by 1 base, with 5 bases left in between. The CDR3 DNA reads as TGTGCTAGTGGTGTGGGAACTAATGAAAAACTGTTTTTT. Protein: CASGVGTNEKLFF.

The rearrangement joins TRBV23-1 to TRBJ2-1; 9 nucleotides line up with TRBD2. TRBV23-1 is given ORF status, its function remaining uncertain. The CDR3 loop spans 16 amino acids. The J segment lost 4 bases and the V segment lost 4 bases, leaving 8 bases of the junction unmatched. CDR3 sequence reads: CASSPRLAEVYNEQFF. CDR3 bases: TGCGCCAGCAGTCCCCGACTAGCGGAAGTATACAATGAGCAGTTCTTC.

The chain is built from TRBV15 and TRBJ1-5; D uncertain. V lost 3 bases to trimming and J lost 6 bases, with 12 bases between them. The CDR3 loop spans 14 amino acids. CDR1 LNHNV and CDR2 YYDKDF come from the germline V gene (reference sequence). The CDR3 DNA reads TGTGCCACCAGCAGTATGGTGACGGTTCAGCCCCAGCATTTT. It yields the protein CATSSMVTVQPQHF.

The chain carries TRBV27 and TRBJ1-5, with TRBD1 as a possible D gene (5 bases). The CDR3 has 15 residues. Trimming shortened V by 6 bases and J by 5 bases, and 17 bases separated the two germline ends. CDR1 is MNHEY and CDR2 is SMNVEV in the germline V gene (reference sequence). The CDR3 sequence is CASRRRGPGDQPQHF. Here the CDR3 DNA reads TGTGCCAGCAGGCGGCGGGGTCCGGGGGATCAGCCCCAGCATTTT.

The CDR3: CASSPRAGEGEQYF. CDR3 nucleotide sequence: TGTGCCAGCAGCCCAAGGGCAGGGGAGGGCGAGCAGTACTTC. J is TRBJ2-5 and V is TRBV7-2, with D possibly being TRBD2 (7 bases). The assigned J gene may be wrong: the sequence end matches TRBJ2-7 better. The CDR3 runs to 14 residues. Germline V lookup: CDR1 SGHTA, CDR2 FQGNSA.

This clone was seen once. This sequence joins TRBV7-9 and TRBJ2-7; the match to TRBD2 covers 7 bases. The junction had 4 bases not matched to a gene; V was cut back by 6 bases and J by 2 bases. In germline, CDR1 is SEHNR, CDR2 FQNEAQ (reference sequence). There are 13 residues in the CDR3. CDR3: CASSTGGPYEQYF. In DNA, the CDR3 is TGTGCCAGCAGTACGGGGGGACCCTACGAGCAGTACTTC.

This chain connects TRBV18 to TRBJ1-1, with TRBD1 as a possible D gene (6 bases). Looked up from germline, CDR1 is KGHSH and CDR2 is LQKENI. This CDR3 has 14 amino acids. Trimming shortened V by 4 bases and J by 1 base, and 10 bases separated the two germline ends. For the CDR3, the DNA is TGTGCCAGCTCACTCAAACAGGGGAACACTGAAGCTTTCTTT. The encoded protein is CASSLKQGNTEAFF.